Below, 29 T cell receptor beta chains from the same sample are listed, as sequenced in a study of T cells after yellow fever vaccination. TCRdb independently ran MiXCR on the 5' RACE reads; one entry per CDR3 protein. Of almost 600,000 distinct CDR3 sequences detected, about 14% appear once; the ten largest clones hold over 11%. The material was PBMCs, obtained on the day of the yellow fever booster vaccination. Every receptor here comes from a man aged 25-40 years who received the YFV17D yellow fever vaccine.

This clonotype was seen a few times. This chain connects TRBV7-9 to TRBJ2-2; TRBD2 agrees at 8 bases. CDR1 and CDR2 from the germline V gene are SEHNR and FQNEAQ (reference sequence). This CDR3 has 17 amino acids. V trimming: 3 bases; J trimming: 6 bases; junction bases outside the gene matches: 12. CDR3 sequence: CASSFGTSSNLAGELFF. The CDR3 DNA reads TGTGCCAGCAGCTTTGGGACTAGTTCGAATCTCGCCGGGGAGCTGTTTTTT.

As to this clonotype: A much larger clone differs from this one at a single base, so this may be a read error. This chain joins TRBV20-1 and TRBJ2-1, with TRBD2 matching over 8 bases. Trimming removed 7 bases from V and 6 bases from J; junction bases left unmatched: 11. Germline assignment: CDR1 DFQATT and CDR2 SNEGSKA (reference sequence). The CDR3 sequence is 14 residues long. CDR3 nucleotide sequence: TGCAGTGTACCACGGGGGGGCCTTTTCAATGAGCAGTTCTTC. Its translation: CSVPRGGLFNEQFF.

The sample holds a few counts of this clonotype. CDR3 protein: CSVEGPAYNEQFF. Written as DNA, the CDR3 is TGCAGCGTTGAAGGGCCAGCCTACAATGAGCAGTTCTTC. V and J are TRBV29-1 and TRBJ2-1; D remains unclear. Germline V lookup: CDR1 SQVTM, CDR2 ANQGSEA. With 1 base removed from V and 2 bases from J, the gap between germline ends came to 6 bases. The CDR3 spans 13 residues.

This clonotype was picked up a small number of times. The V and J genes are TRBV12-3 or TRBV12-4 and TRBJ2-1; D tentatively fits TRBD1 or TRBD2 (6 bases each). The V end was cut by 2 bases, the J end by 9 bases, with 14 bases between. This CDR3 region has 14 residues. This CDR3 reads CASSLYFGGTEQFF. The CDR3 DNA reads TGTGCCAGCAGTTTATATTTCGGGGGCACTGAGCAGTTCTTC.

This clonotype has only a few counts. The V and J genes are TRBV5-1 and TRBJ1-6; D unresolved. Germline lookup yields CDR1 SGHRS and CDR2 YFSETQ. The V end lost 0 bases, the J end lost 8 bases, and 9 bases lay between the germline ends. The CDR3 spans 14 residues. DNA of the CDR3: TGCGCCAGCAGCTTGGCCCTGGGAGATTCACCCCTCCACTTT. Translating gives CASSLALGDSPLHF.

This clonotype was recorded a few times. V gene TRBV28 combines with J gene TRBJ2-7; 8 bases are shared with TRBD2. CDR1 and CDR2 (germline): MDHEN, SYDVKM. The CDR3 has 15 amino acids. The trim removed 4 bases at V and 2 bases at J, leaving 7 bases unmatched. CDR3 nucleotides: TGTGCCAGCAGTTGGTCCACTAGCGGTACCTACGAGCAGTACTTC. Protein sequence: CASSWSTSGTYEQYF.

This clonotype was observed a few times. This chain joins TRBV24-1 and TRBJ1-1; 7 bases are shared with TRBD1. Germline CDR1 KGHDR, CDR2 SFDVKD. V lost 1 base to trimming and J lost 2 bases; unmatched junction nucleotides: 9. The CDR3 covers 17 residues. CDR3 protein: CATSDFWGQIINTEAFF. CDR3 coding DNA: TGTGCCACCAGTGATTTTTGGGGACAGATAATAAACACTGAAGCTTTCTTT.

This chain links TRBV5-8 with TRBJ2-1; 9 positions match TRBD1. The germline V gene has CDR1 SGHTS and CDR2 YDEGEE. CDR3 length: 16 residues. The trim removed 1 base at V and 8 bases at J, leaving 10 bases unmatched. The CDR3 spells CASSLLARDRAHEQFF. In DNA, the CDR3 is TGTGCCAGCAGCTTGTTGGCAAGGGACAGGGCCCATGAGCAGTTCTTC.

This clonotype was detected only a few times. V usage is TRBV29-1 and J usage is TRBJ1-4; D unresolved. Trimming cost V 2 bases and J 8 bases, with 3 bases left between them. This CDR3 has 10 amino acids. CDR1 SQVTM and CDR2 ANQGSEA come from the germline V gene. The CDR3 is CSVEREKLFF. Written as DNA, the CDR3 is TGCAGCGTTGAAAGGGAAAAACTGTTTTTT.

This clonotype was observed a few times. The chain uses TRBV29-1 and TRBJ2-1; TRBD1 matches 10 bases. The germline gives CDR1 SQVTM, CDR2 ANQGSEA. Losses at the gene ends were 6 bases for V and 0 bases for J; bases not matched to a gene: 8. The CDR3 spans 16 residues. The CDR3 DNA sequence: TGCAGCGTCAAAGACAGGGGGCCTTACTCCTACAATGAGCAGTTCTTC. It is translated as CSVKDRGPYSYNEQFF.

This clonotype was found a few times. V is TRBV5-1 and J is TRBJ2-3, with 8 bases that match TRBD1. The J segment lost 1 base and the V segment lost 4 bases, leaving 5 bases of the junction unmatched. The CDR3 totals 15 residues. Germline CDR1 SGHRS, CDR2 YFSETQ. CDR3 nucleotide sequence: TGCGCCAGCAGCCCGGGACAGGAACGCACAGATACGCAGTATTTT. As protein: CASSPGQERTDTQYF.

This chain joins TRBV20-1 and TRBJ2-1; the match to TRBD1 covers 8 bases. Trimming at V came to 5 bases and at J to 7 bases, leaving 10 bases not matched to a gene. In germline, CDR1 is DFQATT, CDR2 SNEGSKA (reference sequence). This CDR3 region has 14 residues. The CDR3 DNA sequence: TGCAGTGCTCACAGGACAGGGCAGATTAATGAGCAGTTCTTC. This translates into CSAHRTGQINEQFF.

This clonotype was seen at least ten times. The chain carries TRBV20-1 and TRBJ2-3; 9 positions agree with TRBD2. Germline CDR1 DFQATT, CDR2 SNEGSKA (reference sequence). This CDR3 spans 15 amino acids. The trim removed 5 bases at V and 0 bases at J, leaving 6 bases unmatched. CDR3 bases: TGCAGTGCTTCTAGCGGGGCAAGAAGCACAGATACGCAGTATTTT. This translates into CSASSGARSTDTQYF.

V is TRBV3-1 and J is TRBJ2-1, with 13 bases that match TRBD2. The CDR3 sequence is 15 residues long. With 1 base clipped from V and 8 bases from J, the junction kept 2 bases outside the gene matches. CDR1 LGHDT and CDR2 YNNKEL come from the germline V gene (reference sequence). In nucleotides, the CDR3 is TGTGCCAGCAGCCAAGGCACTAGCGGGAGGGATGAGCAGTTCTTC. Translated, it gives CASSQGTSGRDEQFF.

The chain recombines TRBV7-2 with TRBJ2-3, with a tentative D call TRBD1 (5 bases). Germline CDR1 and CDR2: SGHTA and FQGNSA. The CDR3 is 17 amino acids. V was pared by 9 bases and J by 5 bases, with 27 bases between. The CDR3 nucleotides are TGTGCCAGTACATTTGGACCCGCAGCTCCTCAGGGAGATACGCAGTATTTT. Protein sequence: CASTFGPAAPQGDTQYF.

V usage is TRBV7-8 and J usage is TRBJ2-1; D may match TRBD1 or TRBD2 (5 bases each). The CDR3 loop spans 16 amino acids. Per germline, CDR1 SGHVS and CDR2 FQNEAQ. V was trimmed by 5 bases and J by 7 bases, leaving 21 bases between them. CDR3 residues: CASSPPTPGPGNEQFF. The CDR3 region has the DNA TGTGCCAGCAGCCCCCCCACCCCGGGACCGGGGAATGAGCAGTTCTTC. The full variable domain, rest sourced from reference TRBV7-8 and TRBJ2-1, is GAGVSQSPRYKVAKRGQDVALRCDPISGHVSLFWYQQALGQGPEFLTYFQNEAQLDKSGLPSDRFFAERPEGSVSTLKIQRTQQEDSAVYLCASSPPTPGPGNEQFFGPGTRLTVL.

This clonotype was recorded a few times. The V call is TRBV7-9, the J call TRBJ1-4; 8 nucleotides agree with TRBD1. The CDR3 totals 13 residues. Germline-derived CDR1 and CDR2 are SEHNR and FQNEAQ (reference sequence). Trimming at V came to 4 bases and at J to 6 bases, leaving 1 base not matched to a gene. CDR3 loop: CASSSGGYEKLFF. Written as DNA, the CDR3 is TGTGCCAGCAGCTCAGGGGGCTATGAAAAACTGTTTTTT.

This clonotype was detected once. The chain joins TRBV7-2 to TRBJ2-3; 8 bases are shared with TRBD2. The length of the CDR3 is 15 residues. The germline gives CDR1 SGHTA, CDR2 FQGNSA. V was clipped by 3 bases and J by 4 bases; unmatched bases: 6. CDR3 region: CASSFVRGGADTQYF. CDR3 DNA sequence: TGTGCCAGCAGCTTCGTACGGGGGGGGGCAGATACGCAGTATTTT. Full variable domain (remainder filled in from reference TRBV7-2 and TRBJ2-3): GAGVSQSPSNKVTEKGKDVELRCDPISGHTALYWYRQSLGQGLEFLIYFQGNSAPDKSGLPSDRFSAERTGGSVSTLTIQRTQQEDSAVYLCASSFVRGGADTQYFGPGTRLTVL.

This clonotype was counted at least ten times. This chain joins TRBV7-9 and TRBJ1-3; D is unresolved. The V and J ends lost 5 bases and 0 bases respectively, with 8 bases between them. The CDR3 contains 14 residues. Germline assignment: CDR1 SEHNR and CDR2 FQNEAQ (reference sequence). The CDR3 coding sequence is TGTGCCAGCAGCATTCAAAGCTCTGGAAACACCATATATTTT. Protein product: CASSIQSSGNTIYF.

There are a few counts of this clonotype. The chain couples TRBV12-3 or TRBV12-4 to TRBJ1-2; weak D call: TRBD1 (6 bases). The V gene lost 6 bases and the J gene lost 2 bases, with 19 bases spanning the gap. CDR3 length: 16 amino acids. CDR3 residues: CASSPTGGGTNYGYTF. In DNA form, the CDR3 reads TGTGCCAGCAGCCCCACCGGGGGGGGGACAAACTATGGCTACACCTTC.

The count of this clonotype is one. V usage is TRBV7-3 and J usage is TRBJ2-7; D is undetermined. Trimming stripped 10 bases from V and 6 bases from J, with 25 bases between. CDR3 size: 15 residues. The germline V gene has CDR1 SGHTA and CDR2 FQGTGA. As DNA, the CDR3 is TGTGCCACCGCCGGGCAGGTCGGCCCGGTCGGCGAGCAGTACTTC. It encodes CATAGQVGPVGEQYF. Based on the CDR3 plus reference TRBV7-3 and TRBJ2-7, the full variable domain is GAGVSQTPSNKVTEKGKYVELRCDPISGHTALYWYRQSLGQGPEFLIYFQGTGAADDSGLPNDRFFAVRPEGSVSTLKIQRTERGDSAVYLCATAGQVGPVGEQYFGPGTRLTVT.

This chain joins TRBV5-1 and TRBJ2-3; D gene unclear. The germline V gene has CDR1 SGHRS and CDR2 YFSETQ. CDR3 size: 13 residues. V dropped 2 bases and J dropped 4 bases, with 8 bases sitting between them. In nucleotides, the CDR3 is TGCGCCAGCAGCTTTAAGGACCCAGATACGCAGTATTTT. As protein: CASSFKDPDTQYF.

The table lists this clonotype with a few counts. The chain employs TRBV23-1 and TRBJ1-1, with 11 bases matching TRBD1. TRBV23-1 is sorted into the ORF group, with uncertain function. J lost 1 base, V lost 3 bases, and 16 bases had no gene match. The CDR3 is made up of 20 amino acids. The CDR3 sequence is CASSHTISGTGGLGNTEAFF. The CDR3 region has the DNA TGCGCCAGCAGTCACACAATCTCCGGGACAGGGGGGTTGGGGAACACTGAAGCTTTCTTT.

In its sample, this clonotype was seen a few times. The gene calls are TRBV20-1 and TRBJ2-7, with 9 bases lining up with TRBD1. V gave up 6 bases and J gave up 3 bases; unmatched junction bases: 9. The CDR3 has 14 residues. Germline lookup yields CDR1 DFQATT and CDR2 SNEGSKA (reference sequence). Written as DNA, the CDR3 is TGCAGTGCCGGCAAAGGGACAGGGAGCTACGAGCAGTACTTC. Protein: CSAGKGTGSYEQYF.

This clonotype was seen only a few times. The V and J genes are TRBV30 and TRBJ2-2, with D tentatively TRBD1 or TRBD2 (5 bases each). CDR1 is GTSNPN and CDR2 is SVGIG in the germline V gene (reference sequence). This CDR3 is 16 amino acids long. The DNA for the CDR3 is TGTGCTTTCCACCTACCGGGGCGAGTAGACACCGGGGAGCTGTTTTTT. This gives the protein CAFHLPGRVDTGELFF.

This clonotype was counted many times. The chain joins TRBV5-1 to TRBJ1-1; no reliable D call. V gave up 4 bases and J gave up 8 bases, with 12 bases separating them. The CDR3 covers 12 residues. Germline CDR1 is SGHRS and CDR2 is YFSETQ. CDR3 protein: CASSVGGWEAFF. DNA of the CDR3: TGCGCCAGCAGCGTTGGTGGATGGGAAGCTTTCTTT.

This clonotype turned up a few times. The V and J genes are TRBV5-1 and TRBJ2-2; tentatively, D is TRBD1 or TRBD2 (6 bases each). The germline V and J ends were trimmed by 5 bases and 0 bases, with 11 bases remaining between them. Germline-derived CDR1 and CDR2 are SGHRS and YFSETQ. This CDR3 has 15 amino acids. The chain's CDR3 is CASRAGHPNTGELFF. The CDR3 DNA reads TGCGCCAGCAGGGCGGGACATCCGAACACCGGGGAGCTGTTTTTT. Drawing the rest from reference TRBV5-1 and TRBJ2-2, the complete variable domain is KAGVTQTPRYLIKTRGQQVTLSCSPISGHRSVSWYQQTPGQGLQFLFEYFSETQRNKGNFPGRFSGRQFSNSRSEMNVSTLELGDSALYLCASRAGHPNTGELFFGEGSRLTVL.

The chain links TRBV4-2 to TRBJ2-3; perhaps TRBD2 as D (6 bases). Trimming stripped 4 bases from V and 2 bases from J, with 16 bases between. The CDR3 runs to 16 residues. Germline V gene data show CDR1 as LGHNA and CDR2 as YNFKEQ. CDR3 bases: TGTGCCAGCAGCCTCCAACGGGCTAGCGCCACAGATACGCAGTATTTT. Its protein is CASSLQRASATDTQYF.

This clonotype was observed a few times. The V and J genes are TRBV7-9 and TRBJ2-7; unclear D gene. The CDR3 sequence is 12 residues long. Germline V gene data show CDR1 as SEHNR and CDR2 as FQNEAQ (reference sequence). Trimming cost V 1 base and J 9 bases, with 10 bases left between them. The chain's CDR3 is CASSLEQPVQYF. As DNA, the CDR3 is TGTGCCAGCAGCTTAGAACAACCCGTGCAGTACTTC.